This TCR beta chain was profiled in a study of identifying expanded T cells in peripheral blood. Study-wide points: Across healthy donors, higher total template counts meant significantly greater approximately two-week count variance.

Measured with immunoSEQ multiplex PCR; TCRdb has only the in-frame clones, and not every one. The sample comprises about 94,000 clones, 88% of which are singletons, and approximately 5.4% rests with the top ten. The ends were cut back, 6 bases at V and 8 bases at J, with 16 bases in the middle. Germline values: CDR1 MGHRA, CDR2 YSYEKL. The CDR3 spans 13 residues. To note about this clone: Its antigen is as yet unknown.

The chain links TRBV4-1 to TRBJ1-1; D possibly corresponds to TRBD1 (6 bases). The sequenced sample was blood. This sequence was found in a person between 18 and 75 years old in good health. The CDR3 nucleotides read TGCGCCAGCAGTCCGAGGTGGGGGCAGGAAGCTTTCTTT. Translating it yields CASSPRWGQEAFF.